A selection of T cell receptor beta chains follows, all from one sample in a study of blood T cell repertoires in COVID-19. Here immunoSEQ multiplex PCR was the method, and the copy in TCRdb shows in-frame clones only, minus some. The sample carries 150,000 or so clones, approximately 83% recorded once. The sequencing sample was made of peripheral blood. The receptor source for this set is a woman aged 55-70 years with COVID-19, enrolled during active disease. CDR3s include the opening cysteine and the closing phenylalanine or tryptophan. D genes are given only for firm matches. Clone sizes are given selectively: once, few, many, or a class where the clone is expanded.

d_call: .
v_call: TRBV6-5
j_call: TRBJ1-1
clone_size: .
cdr3_nt: TGTGCCAGCAGTCTACAAGGGGGAAGCACTGAAGCTTTCTTT
cdr3_aa: CASSLQGGSTEAFF

d_call: .
v_call: TRBV5-1
j_call: TRBJ1-2
clone_size: once
cdr3_nt: TGCGCCAGCAGCTTGGCCGGGGGAGGGGATGGCTACACCTTC
cdr3_aa: CASSLAGGGDGYTF

d_call: .
v_call: TRBV6-5
j_call: TRBJ1-1
clone_size: .
cdr3_nt: TGTGCCAGCAGAGCAGGGGTTTTTTTCGACACTGAAGCTTTCTTT
cdr3_aa: CASRAGVFFDTEAFF

d_call: .
v_call: TRBV18
j_call: TRBJ1-1
clone_size: .
cdr3_nt: TGTGCCAGCTCGTTCGACAGGATGAACACTGAAGCTTTCTTT
cdr3_aa: CASSFDRMNTEAFF

d_call: .
v_call: TRBV29-1
j_call: TRBJ2-1
clone_size: .
cdr3_nt: TGCAGCGTTGAGGTGTTGGGACAAAAGTTCTTC
cdr3_aa: CSVEVLGQKFF

d_call: .
v_call: TRBV2
j_call: TRBJ1-2
clone_size: .
cdr3_nt: TGTGCCAGCAGGGGGCTGAACTATGGCGGCTACACCTTC
cdr3_aa: CASRGLNYGGYTF

d_call: .
v_call: TRBV7-9
j_call: TRBJ1-2
clone_size: .
cdr3_nt: TGTGCCACTTCGTACGGGGTTTCTAACTATGGCTACACCTTC
cdr3_aa: CATSYGVSNYGYTF

d_call: .
v_call: TRBV12-5
j_call: TRBJ1-2
clone_size: .
cdr3_nt: TGTGCTAGTGGTTTGGTACTGGATGGCTACACCTTC
cdr3_aa: CASGLVLDGYTF

d_call: TRBD2
v_call: TRBV11-3
j_call: TRBJ2-1
clone_size: .
cdr3_nt: TGTGCCAGCAGCTTTCGGAGCGGGAGCGGGGAAAAAAATGAGCAGTTCTTC
cdr3_aa: CASSFRSGSGEKNEQFF

d_call: TRBD1
v_call: TRBV7-2
j_call: TRBJ2-5
clone_size: .
cdr3_nt: TGTGCCAGCAGCTCCACCGGGACAGGGGGGGAGACCCAGTACTTC
cdr3_aa: CASSSTGTGGETQYF

d_call: TRBD2
v_call: TRBV7-2
j_call: TRBJ2-2
clone_size: .
cdr3_nt: TGTGCCAGCAGCTTAGTCTGGGTAGCGGGGGGAACCGGGGAGCTGTTTTTT
cdr3_aa: CASSLVWVAGGTGELFF

d_call: .
v_call: TRBV6-5
j_call: TRBJ2-3
clone_size: .
cdr3_nt: TGTGCCAGCAGTTACCAACAGGGTAGGGGCACAGATACGCAGTATTTT
cdr3_aa: CASSYQQGRGTDTQYF

d_call: .
v_call: TRBV5-6
j_call: TRBJ2-7
clone_size: few
cdr3_nt: TGTGCCAGCAGCTTGGCCTCCAGGGCCCACGAGCAGTACTTC
cdr3_aa: CASSLASRAHEQYF

d_call: TRBD1
v_call: TRBV18
j_call: TRBJ1-1
clone_size: .
cdr3_nt: TGTGCCAGCTCAACCGGGACAGGGGGGGGCACTGAAGCTTTCTTT
cdr3_aa: CASSTGTGGGTEAFF

d_call: TRBD1
v_call: TRBV5-1
j_call: TRBJ1-3
clone_size: .
cdr3_nt: TGCGCCAGCAGCTTCGACGCAGGGGGCGCGAATGGAAACACCATATATTTT
cdr3_aa: CASSFDAGGANGNTIYF

d_call: TRBD1
v_call: TRBV11-3
j_call: TRBJ2-2
clone_size: .
cdr3_nt: TGTGCCAGCAGCGAGAGGGACAGGGGGCTGGCCGGGGAGCTGTTTTTT
cdr3_aa: CASSERDRGLAGELFF

d_call: TRBD1
v_call: TRBV11-2
j_call: TRBJ2-1
clone_size: .
cdr3_nt: TGTGCCAGCAGCTTCCTTTGGACAGGGACTGGCTCCTACAATGAGCAGTTCTTC
cdr3_aa: CASSFLWTGTGSYNEQFF

d_call: TRBD1
v_call: TRBV5-1
j_call: TRBJ1-1
clone_size: .
cdr3_nt: TGCGCCAGCAGCTTGGATGAGGGGGCGAACACTGAAGCTTTCTTT
cdr3_aa: CASSLDEGANTEAFF

d_call: TRBD2
v_call: TRBV6-1
j_call: TRBJ2-5
clone_size: .
cdr3_nt: TGTGCCAGCAGTGCCGGCGGGGGGGTCACCCAAGAGACCCAGTACTTC
cdr3_aa: CASSAGGGVTQETQYF

d_call: TRBD1
v_call: TRBV6-5
j_call: TRBJ2-7
clone_size: .
cdr3_nt: TGTGCCAGCCGGACAGGGTCGTGGGGCTCCTACGAGCAGTACTTC
cdr3_aa: CASRTGSWGSYEQYF

d_call: .
v_call: TRBV4-1
j_call: TRBJ1-5
clone_size: .
cdr3_nt: TGCGCCAGCAGTTCAGGTTCAGAGCCCCAGCATTTT
cdr3_aa: CASSSGSEPQHF

d_call: TRBD2
v_call: TRBV5-8
j_call: TRBJ2-3
clone_size: .
cdr3_nt: TGTGCCAGCAGCCCAGGGACTAGCGGGGGGACCCGCACAGATACGCAGTATTTT
cdr3_aa: CASSPGTSGGTRTDTQYF